This T cell receptor beta chain was recovered during a study of cytomegalovirus exposure and HLA in healthy donors. 13 Jbeta primers and 60 Vbeta primers were used for the PCR. Profiled with immunoSEQ multiplex PCR; TCRdb holds only in-frame clones, not every one. The sample records 160,000 or so clones, approximately 81% being singletons. The V segment lost 4 bases and the J segment 6 bases; nucleotides outside the gene matches: 9. The germline V gene encodes CDR1 SGHNT and CDR2 YYREEE (reference sequence). This CDR3 has 14 residues. Study outcomes and limitations: Most subjects had HLA-A and HLA-B alleles reportedly predicted accurately by TCR beta sequences. Later on, an analysis tied over 15,000 TCR beta sequences to HLA alleles at 0.05 false discovery rate. Immune exposure was documented only through CMV serostatus.

Worth noting for this clone: Its antigen remains unknown.

The genes are TRBV5-4 and TRBJ2-7, with TRBD1 matching over 8 bases. This TCR derives from a woman under 40 in good health and CMV-seropositive. The sample comprised PBMCs. The CDR3 DNA follows: TGTGCCAGCAGCGTGGACAGGGCTTTGCTCGAGCAGTACTTC. Translating gives CASSVDRALLEQYF.